This T cell receptor beta chain was found in a study of T cells after yellow fever vaccination. Generation of TCR cDNA used 5'RACE template switching (which added a universal primer site and UMIs). TCRdb called the 5' RACE reads again in MiXCR, with one record for every CDR3 protein. The sample records a few hundred thousand distinct CDR3 sequences, approximately 8% being singletons. Germline V gene sequence: CDR1 SGHRS, CDR2 YFSETQ. V lost 3 bases and J 6 bases, leaving 16 bases between the germline ends. CDR3 length: 14 residues. This clonotype has a handful of counts. The antigen is not known. Study outcomes and limitations: The CD4 compartment and the CD8 compartment contained a small share of clonotypes in common.

This chain links TRBV5-1 with TRBJ2-7; D gene uncertain. The material was PBMCs, obtained about 41 days after the first yellow fever vaccination. The sequence derives from a man between 18 and 35 years old who received the YFV17D yellow fever vaccine. CDR3 sequence: CASSSTDPTVEQYF. The CDR3 nucleotides read TGCGCCAGCAGCTCGACCGATCCAACGGTCGAGCAGTACTTC.